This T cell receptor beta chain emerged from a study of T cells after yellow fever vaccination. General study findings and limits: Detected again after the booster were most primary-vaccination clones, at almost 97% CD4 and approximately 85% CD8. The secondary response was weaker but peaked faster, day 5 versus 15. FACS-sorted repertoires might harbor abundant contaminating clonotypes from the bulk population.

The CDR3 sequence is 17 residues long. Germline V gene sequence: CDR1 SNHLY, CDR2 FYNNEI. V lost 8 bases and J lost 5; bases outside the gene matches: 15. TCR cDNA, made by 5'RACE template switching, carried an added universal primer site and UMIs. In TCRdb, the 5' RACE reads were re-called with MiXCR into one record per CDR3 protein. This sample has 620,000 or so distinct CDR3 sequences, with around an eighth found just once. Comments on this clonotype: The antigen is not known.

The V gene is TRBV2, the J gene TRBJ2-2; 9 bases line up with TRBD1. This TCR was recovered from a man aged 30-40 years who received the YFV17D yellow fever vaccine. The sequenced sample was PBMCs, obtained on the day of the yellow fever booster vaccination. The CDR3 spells CASGETGGRGLTGELFF. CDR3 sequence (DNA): TGTGCCAGCGGAGAGACAGGGGGAAGGGGACTTACCGGGGAGCTGTTTTTT. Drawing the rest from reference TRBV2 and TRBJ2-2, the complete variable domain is EPEVTQTPSHQVTQMGQEVILRCVPISNHLYFYWYRQILGQKVEFLVSFYNNEISEKSEIFDDQFSVERPDGSNFTLKIRSTKLEDSAMYFCASGETGGRGLTGELFFGEGSRLTVL.